The sequence of this TCR beta chain was determined in a study of cytomegalovirus exposure and HLA in healthy donors. Notes on the study in general: A further, later analysis showed that HLA-associated TCR beta chains (compared with equally common others) were more clonally expanded. Analysis performed later found more than 15,000 TCR beta sequences associated with HLA alleles at 0.05 false discovery rate.

The CDR3 runs to 14 residues. Germline lookup yields CDR1 MGHDK and CDR2 SYGVNS. With V trimmed by 6 bases and J by 4 bases, 8 bases remained unmatched. PCR involved 60 Vbeta and 13 Jbeta primers. The repertoire was sequenced with immunoSEQ multiplex PCR; TCRdb's copy has only in-frame clones and lacks some. The sample holds 85,000 to 110,000 clones. Remarks on this clone: Its antigen is not identified.

Sequencing input: PBMCs. This rearrangement joins TRBV25-1 to TRBJ2-7; 8 bases align to TRBD2. This sequence originates from a man aged 40-49 years in good health and CMV-seronegative. In nucleotides, the CDR3 is TGTGCCAGCAGCATAGGACGGGGGGGGTACGAGCAGTACTTC. Protein sequence: CASSIGRGGYEQYF.